This T cell receptor beta chain appears in the sequencing data of a study of T-cell memory formation after mild COVID-19. As for the study in general: Largely, TCR clusters stayed within a single donor. General observations from the study: Clones shrinking from day 15 to 85 showed even CD4/CD8 mixes; later expanders tilted CD4+.

Sample barcodes and UMIs were carried by the TCR alpha and TCR beta cDNA libraries that 5'RACE generated with constant-segment primers. TCRdb ran MiXCR on the 5' RACE reads and lists one entry per CDR3 protein. The sample records hundreds of thousands of distinct CDR3 sequences, roughly 17% being singletons. Deletions cut 9 bases from V and 3 bases from J, with 13 bases between. CDR1 KGHDR and CDR2 SFDVKD come from the germline V gene. The CDR3 length is 13 residues. Concerning this clonotype itself: Its antigen is not identified.

The sequencing sample was made of PBMCs or a T cell subset sorted from them (not recorded which). The rearrangement joins TRBV24-1 to TRBJ1-2, with D perhaps TRBD1 (5 bases). This clonotype was obtained from an adult woman who had mild COVID-19 (a few samples of this study predate the infection). Cell type and time point are not known. CDR3 region: CATSGQGDYGYTF. The DNA of the CDR3 is TGTGCCACCTCTGGCCAGGGAGACTATGGCTACACCTTC.